This T cell receptor beta chain originates from a study of cytomegalovirus exposure and HLA in healthy donors. Study-wide background: There were around 390 genotyped donors. Of these, 75% to 90% fell in the genetic ancestry cluster associated with self-reported Caucasian donors. The study, taken as a whole, reports: According to a later analysis, most TCR beta chains associated with CMV appeared HLA-restricted. The listing of 150 or so TCR beta chains classed them as cytomegalovirus-associated. Later on, an analysis showed TCR association rates differing by HLA locus, with DRB1 the most and HLA-C the fewest.

Note on this clone: Its target is not known.

PCR amplification relied on 60 Vbeta primers (plus 13 Jbeta primers). Generated by immunoSEQ multiplex PCR, the TCRdb table keeps only in-frame clones and is missing some. Among fewer than 150,000 clones listed, about 77% were seen once. With 2 bases clipped from V and 5 bases from J, the junction kept 3 bases outside the gene matches. CDR1 SNHLY and CDR2 FYNNEI come from the germline V gene. The CDR3 loop spans 14 amino acids. The chain employs TRBV2 and TRBJ1-5, with 7 bases aligning to TRBD1. The sequence came from a woman between 25 and 40 years old in good health and CMV-seropositive. Material: PBMCs. The CDR3 DNA is TGTGCCAGCAGTGAAACAGGGGAGGATCAGCCCCAGCATTTT. This sequence encodes CASSETGEDQPQHF. Combining the CDR3 with reference TRBV2 and TRBJ1-5 gives the whole variable domain EPEVTQTPSHQVTQMGQEVILRCVPISNHLYFYWYRQILGQKVEFLVSFYNNEISEKSEIFDDQFSVERPDGSNFTLKIRSTKLEDSAMYFCASSETGEDQPQHFGDGTRLSIL.